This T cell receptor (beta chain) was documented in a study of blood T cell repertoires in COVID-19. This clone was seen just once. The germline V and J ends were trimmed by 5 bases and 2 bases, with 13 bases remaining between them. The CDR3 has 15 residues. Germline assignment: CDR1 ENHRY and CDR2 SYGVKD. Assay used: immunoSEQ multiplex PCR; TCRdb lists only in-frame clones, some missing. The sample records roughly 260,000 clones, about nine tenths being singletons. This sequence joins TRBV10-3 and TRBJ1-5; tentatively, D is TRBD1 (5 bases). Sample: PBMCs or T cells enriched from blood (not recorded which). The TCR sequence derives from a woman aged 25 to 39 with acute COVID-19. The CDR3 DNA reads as TGTGCCATCAGTACTCAGGGTAATGGCAATCAGCCCCAGCATTTT. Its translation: CAISTQGNGNQPQHF.